This T cell receptor beta chain was sequenced in a study of cytomegalovirus exposure and HLA in healthy donors. For the study at large: There were approximately 400 genotyped donors. Of these, roughly 82% fell in the genetic ancestry cluster associated with self-reported Caucasian donors.

It was with 60 Vbeta and 13 Jbeta primers that the PCR ran. The table came from immunoSEQ multiplex PCR; TCRdb's copy has only in-frame clones and leaves some out. The data contain fewer than 250,000 clones, about 77% of them singletons. Trimming took off 8 bases at V and 4 bases at J, with 6 bases between the two ends. The germline V gene encodes CDR1 PRHDT and CDR2 FYEKMQ (reference sequence). The CDR3 is made up of 11 amino acids. This chain connects TRBV13 to TRBJ2-1; a weak D match, TRBD2 (5 bases). The sequencing input was PBMCs. This TCR was recovered from a woman aged 25 to 39 in good health and CMV-seronegative. CDR3: CASGEYNEQFF. In DNA, the CDR3 is TGTGCCAGCGGGGAGTACAATGAGCAGTTCTTC.